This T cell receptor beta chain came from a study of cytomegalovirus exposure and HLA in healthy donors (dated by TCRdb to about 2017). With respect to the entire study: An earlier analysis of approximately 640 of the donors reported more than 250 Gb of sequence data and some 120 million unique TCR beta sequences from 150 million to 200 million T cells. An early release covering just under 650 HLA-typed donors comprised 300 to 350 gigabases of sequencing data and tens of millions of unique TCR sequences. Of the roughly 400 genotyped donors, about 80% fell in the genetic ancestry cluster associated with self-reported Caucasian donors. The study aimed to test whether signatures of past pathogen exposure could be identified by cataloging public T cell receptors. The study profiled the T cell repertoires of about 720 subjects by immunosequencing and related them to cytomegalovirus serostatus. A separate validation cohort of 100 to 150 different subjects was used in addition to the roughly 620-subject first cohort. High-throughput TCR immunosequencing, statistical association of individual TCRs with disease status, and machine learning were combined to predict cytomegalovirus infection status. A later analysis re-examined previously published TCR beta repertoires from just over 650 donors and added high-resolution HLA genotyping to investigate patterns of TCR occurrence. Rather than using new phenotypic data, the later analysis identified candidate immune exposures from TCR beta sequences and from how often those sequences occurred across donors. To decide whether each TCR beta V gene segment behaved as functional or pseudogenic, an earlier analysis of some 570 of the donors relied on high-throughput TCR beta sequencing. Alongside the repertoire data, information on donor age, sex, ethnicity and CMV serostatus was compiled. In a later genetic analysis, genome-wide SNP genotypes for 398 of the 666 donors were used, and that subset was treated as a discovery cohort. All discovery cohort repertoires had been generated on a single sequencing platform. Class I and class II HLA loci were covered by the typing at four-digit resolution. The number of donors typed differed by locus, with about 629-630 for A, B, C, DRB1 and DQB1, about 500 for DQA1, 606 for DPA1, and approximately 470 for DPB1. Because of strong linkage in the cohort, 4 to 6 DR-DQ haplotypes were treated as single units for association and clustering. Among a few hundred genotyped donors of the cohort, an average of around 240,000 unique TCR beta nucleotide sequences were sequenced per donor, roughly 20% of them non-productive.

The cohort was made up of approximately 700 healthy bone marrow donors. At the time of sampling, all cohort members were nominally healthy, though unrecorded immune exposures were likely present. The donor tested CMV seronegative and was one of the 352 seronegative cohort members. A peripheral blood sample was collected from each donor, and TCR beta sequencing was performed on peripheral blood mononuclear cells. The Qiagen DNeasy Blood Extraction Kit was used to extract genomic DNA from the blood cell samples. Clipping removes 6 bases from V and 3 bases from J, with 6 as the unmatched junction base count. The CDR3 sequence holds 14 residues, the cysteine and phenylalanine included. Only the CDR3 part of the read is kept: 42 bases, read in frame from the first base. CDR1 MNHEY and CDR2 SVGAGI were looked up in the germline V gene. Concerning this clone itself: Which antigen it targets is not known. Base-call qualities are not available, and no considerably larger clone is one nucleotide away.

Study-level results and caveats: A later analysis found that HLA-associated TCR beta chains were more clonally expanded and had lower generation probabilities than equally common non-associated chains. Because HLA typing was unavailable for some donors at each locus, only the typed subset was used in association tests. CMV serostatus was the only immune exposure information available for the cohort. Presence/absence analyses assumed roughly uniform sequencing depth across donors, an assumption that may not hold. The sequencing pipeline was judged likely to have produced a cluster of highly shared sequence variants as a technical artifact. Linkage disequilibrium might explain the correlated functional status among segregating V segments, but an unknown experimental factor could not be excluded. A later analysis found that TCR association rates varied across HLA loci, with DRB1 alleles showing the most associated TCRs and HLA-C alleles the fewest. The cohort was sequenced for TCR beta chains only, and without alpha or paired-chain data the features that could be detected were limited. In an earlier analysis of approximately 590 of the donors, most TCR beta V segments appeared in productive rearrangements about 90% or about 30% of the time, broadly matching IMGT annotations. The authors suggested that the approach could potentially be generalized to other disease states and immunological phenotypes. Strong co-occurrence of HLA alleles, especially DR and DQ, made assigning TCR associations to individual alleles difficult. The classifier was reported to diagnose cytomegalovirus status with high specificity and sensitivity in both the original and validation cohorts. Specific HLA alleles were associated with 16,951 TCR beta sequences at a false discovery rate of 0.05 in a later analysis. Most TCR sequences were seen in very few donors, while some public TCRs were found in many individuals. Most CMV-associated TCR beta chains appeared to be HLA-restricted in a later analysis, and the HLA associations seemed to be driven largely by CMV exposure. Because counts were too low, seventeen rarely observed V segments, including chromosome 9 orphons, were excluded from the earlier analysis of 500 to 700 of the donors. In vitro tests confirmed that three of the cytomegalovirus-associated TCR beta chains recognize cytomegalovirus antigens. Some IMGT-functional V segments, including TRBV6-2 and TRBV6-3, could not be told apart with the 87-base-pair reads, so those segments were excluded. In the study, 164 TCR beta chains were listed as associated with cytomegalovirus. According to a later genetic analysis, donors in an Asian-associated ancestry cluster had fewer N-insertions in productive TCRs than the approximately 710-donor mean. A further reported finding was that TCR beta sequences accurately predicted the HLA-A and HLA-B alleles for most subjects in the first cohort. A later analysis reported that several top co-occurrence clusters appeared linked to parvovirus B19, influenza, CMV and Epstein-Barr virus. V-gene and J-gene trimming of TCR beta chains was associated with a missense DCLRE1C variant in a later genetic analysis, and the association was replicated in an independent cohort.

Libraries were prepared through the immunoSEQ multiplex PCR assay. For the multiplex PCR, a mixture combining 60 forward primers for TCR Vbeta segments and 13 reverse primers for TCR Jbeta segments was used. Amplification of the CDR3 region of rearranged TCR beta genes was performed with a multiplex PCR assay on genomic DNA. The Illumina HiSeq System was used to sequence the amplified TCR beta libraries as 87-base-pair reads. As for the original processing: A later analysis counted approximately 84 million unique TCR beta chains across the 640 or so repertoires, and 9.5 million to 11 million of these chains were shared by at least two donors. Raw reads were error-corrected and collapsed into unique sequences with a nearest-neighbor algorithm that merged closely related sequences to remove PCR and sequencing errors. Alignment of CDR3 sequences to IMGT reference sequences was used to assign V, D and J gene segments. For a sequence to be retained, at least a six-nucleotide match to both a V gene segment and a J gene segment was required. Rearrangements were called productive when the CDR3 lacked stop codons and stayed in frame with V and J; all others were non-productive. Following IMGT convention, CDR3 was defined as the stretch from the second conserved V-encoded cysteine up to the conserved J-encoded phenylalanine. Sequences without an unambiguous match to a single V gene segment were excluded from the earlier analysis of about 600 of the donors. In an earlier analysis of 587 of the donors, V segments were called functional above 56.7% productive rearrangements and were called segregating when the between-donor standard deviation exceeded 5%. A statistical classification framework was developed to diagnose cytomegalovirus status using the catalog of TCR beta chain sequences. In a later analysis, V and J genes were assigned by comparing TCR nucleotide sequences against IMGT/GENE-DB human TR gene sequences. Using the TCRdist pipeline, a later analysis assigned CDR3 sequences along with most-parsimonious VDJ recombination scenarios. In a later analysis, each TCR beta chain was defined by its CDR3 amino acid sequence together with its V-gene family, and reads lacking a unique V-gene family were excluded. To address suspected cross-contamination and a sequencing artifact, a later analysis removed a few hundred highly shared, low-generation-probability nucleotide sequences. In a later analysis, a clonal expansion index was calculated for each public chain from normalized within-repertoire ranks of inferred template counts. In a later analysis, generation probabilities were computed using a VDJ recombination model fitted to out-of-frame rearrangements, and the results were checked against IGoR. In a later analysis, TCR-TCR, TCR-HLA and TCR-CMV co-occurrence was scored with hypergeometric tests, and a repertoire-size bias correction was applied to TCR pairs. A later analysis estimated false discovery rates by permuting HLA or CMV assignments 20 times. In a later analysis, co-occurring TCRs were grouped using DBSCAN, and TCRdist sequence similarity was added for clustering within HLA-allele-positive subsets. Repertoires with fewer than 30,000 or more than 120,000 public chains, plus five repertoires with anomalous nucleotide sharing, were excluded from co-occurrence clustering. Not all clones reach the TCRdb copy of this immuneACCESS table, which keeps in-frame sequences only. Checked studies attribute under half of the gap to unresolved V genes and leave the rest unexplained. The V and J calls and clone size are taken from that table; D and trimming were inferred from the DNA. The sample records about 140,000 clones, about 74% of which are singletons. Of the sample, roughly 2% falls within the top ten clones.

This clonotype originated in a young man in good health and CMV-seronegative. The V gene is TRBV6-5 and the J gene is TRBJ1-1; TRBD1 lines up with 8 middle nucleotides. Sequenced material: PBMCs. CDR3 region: CASSHQGAYTEAFF. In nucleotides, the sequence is TGTGCCAGCAGCCACCAGGGGGCATACACTGAAGCTTTCTTT.